The clone carrying this T cell receptor beta chain came up a few times. This sample is part of a study of control samples from healthy donors and cancer patients. Trimming cost V 0 bases and J 3 bases, with 8 bases left between them. CDR1 is SGHRS, CDR2 YFSETQ, per germline. This CDR3 has 14 amino acids. Measured with immunoSEQ multiplex PCR; TCRdb has only the in-frame clones, and not every one. The sample yields fewer than 200,000 clones, roughly 95% seen once. The sequencing sample was made of blood. The gene calls are TRBV5-1 and TRBJ2-3; no reliable D call. The receptor comes from an older woman in good health. CDR3 amino acids: CASSLGEATDTQYF. DNA for the CDR3: TGCGCCAGCAGCTTGGGTGAAGCGACAGATACGCAGTATTTT.